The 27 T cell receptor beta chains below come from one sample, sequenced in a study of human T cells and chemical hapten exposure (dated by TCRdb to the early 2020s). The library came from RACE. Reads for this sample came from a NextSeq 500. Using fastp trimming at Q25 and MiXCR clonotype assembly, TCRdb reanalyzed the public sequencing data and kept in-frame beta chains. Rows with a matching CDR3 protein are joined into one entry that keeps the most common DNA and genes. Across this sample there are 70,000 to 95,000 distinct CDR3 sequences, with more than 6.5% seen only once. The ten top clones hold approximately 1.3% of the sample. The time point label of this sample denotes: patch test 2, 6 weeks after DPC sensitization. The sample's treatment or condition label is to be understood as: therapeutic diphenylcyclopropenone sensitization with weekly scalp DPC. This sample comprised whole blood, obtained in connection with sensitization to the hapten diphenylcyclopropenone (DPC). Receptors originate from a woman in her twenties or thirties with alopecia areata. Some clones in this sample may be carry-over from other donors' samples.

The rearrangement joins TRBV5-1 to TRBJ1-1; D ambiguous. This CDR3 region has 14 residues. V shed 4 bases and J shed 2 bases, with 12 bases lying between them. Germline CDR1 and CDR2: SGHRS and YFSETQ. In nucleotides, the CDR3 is TGCGCCAGCAGCGGCGGACGGACTAACACTGAAGCTTTCTTT. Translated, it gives CASSGGRTNTEAFF.

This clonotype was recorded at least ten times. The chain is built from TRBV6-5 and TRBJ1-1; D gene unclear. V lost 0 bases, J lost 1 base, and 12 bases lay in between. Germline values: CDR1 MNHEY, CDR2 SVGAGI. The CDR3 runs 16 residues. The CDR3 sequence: CASSYSVGRRNTEAFF. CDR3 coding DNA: TGTGCCAGCAGTTACTCCGTCGGCAGGAGGAACACTGAAGCTTTCTTT.

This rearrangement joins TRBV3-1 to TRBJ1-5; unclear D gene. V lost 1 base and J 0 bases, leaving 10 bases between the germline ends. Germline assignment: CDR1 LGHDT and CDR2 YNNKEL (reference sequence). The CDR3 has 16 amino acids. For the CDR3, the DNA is TGTGCCAGCAGCCAAGGGAGACCCTATAGCAATCAGCCCCAGCATTTT. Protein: CASSQGRPYSNQPQHF.

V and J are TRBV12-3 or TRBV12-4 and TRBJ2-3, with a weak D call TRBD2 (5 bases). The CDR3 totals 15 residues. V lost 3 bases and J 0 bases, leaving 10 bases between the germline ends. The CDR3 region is CASSLTGISTDTQYF. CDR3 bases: TGTGCCAGCAGTTTGACGGGGATAAGCACAGATACGCAGTATTTT.

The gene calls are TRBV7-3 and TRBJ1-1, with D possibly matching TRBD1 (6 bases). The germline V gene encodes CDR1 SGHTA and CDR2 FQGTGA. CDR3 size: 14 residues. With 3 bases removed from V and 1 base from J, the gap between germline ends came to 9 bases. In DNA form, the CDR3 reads TGTGCCAGCAGCTTTGACAGGCAGAACACTGAAGCTTTCTTT. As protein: CASSFDRQNTEAFF.

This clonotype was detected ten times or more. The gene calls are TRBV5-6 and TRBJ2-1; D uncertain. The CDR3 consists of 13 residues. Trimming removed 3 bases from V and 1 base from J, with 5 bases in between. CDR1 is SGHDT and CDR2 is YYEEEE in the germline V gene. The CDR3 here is CASSSLSYNEQFF. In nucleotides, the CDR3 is TGTGCCAGCAGCTCCCTATCCTACAATGAGCAGTTCTTC.

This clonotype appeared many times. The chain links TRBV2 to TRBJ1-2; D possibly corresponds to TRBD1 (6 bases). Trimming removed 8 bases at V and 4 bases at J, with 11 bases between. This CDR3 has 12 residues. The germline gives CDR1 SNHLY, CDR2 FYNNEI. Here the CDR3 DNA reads TGTGCCAGCCGGGACAACCTCTATGGCTACACCTTC. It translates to CASRDNLYGYTF.

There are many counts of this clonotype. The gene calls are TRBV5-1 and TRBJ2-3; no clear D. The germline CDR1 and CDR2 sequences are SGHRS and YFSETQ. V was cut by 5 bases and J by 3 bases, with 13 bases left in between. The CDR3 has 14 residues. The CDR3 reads CASRGSQDTDTQYF. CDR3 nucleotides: TGCGCCAGCAGGGGGTCGCAGGATACAGATACGCAGTATTTT. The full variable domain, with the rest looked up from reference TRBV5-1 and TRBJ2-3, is KAGVTQTPRYLIKTRGQQVTLSCSPISGHRSVSWYQQTPGQGLQFLFEYFSETQRNKGNFPGRFSGRQFSNSRSEMNVSTLELGDSALYLCASRGSQDTDTQYFGPGTRLTVL.

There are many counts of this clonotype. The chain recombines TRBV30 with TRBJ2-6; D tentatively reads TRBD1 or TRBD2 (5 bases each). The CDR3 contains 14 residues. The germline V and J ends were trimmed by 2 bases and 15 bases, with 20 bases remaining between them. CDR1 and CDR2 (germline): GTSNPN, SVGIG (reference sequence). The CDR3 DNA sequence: TGTGCCTGGAGTTTTCAGGCGACAGCGGCTCGCCTGACTTTC. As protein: CAWSFQATAARLTF.

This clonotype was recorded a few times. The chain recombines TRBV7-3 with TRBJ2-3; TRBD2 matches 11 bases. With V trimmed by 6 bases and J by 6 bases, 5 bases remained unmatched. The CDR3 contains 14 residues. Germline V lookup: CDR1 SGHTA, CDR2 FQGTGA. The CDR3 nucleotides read TGTGCCAGCAGTCTAGCGGGGGGCCGGGATACGCAGTATTTT. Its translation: CASSLAGGRDTQYF.

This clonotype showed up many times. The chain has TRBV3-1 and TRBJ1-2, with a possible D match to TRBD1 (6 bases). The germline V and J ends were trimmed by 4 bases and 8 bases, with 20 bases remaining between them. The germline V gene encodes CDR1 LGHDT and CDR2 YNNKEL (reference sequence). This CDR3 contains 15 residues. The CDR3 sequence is CASSPDRSATRGYTF. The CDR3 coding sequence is TGTGCCAGCAGCCCCGACAGGTCAGCCACGAGGGGCTACACCTTC.

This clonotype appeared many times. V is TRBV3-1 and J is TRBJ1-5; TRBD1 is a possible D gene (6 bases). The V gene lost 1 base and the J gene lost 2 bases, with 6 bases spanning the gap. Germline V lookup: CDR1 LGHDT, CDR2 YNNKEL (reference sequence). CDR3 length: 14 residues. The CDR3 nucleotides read TGTGCCAGCAGCCAAGGACAGGGCAATCAGCCCCAGCATTTT. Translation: CASSQGQGNQPQHF.

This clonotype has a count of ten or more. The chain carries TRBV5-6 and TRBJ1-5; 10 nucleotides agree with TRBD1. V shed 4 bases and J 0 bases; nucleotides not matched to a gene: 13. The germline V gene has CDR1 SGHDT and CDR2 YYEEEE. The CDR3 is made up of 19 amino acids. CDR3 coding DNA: TGTGCCAGCAGCACCACGGGACAGGGGTTCCAGTATAGCAATCAGCCCCAGCATTTT. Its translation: CASSTTGQGFQYSNQPQHF.

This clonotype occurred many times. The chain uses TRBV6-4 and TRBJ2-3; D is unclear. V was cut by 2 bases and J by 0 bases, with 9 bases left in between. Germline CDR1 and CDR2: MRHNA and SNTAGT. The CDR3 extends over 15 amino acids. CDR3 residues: CASSDRAGSTDTQYF. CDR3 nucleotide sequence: TGTGCCAGCAGTGACAGGGCTGGAAGCACAGATACGCAGTATTTT.

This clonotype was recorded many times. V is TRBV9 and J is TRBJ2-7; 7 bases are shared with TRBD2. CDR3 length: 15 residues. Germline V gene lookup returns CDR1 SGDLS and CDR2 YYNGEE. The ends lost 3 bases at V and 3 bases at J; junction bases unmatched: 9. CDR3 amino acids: CASSAGLETNYEQYF. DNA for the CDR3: TGTGCCAGCAGCGCCGGACTAGAAACGAACTACGAGCAGTACTTC.

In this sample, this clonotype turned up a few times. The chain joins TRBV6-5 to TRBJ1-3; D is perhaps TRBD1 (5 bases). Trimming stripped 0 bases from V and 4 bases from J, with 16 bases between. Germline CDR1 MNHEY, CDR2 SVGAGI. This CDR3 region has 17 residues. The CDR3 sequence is CASSYSSSGGSGNTIYF. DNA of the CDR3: TGTGCCAGCAGTTACTCATCGTCCGGGGGGTCGGGAAACACCATATATTTT.

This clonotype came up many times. The CDR3 protein is CASSQETGPWNEQFF. The CDR3 DNA follows: TGTGCCAGCAGCCAGGAGACGGGGCCGTGGAATGAGCAGTTCTTC. J is TRBJ2-1 and V is TRBV7-6; either TRBD1 or TRBD2 may fit D (5 bases each). This CDR3 has 15 amino acids. Germline V CDR1 and CDR2: SGHVS, FNYEAQ. The ends were cut back, 5 bases at V and 7 bases at J, with 18 bases in the middle.

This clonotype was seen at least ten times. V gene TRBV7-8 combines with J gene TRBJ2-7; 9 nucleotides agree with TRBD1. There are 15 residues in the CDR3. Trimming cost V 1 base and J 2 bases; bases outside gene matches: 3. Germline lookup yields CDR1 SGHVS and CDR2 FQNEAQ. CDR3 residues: CASSLVGTGPYEQYF. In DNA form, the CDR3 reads TGTGCCAGCAGCTTAGTAGGGACAGGGCCCTACGAGCAGTACTTC.

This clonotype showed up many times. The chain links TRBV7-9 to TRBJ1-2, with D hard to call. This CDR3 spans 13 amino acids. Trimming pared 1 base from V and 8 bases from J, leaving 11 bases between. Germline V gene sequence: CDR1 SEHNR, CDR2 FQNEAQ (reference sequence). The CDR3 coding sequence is TGTGCCAGCAGCTTAGAGCTGGGTACGGGCTACACCTTC. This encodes CASSLELGTGYTF.

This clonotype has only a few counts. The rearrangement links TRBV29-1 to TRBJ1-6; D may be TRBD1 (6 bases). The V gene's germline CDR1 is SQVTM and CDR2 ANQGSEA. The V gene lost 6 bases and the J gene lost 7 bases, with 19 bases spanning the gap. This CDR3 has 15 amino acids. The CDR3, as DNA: TGCAGCGTGCAAACCGGGGGGGCTCGGAATTCACCCCTCCACTTT. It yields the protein CSVQTGGARNSPLHF.

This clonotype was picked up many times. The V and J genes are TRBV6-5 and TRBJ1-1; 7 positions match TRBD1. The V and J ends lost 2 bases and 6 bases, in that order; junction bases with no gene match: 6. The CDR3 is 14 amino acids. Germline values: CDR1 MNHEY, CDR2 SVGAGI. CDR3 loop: CASSYLRGGAEAFF. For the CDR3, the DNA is TGTGCCAGCAGTTACCTCAGGGGGGGGGCTGAAGCTTTCTTT.

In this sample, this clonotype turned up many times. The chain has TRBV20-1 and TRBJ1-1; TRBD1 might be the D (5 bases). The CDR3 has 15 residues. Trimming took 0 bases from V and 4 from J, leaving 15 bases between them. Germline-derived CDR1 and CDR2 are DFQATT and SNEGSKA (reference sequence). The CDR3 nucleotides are TGCAGTGCTAGAGATCCCCGACAGTCGGTCACTGAAGCTTTCTTT. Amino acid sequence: CSARDPRQSVTEAFF.

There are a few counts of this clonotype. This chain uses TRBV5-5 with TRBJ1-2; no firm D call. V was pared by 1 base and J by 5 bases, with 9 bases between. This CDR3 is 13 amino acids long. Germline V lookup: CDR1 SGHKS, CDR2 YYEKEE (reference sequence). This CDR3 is CASSLHLDYGYTF. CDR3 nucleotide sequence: TGTGCCAGCAGCTTGCATCTTGATTATGGCTACACCTTC.

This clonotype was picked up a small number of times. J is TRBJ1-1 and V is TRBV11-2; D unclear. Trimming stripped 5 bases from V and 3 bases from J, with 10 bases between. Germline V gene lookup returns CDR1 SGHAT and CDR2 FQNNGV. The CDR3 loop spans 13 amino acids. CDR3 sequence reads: CASSLEPYTEAFF. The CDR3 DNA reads TGTGCCAGCAGCCTCGAGCCCTACACTGAAGCTTTCTTT. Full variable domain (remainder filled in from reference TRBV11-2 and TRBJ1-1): EAGVAQSPRYKIIEKRQSVAFWCNPISGHATLYWYQQILGQGPKLLIQFQNNGVVDDSQLPKDRFSAERLKGVDSTLKIQPAKLEDSAVYLCASSLEPYTEAFFGQGTRLTVV.

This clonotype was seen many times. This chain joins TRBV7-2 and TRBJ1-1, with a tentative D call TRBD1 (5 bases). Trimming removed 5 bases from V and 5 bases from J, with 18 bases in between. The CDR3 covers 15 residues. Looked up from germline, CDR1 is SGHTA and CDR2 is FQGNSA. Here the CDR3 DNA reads TGTGCCAGCAGCCAAAGGGGCAACCGAGGGACTGAAGCTTTCTTT. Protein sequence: CASSQRGNRGTEAFF.

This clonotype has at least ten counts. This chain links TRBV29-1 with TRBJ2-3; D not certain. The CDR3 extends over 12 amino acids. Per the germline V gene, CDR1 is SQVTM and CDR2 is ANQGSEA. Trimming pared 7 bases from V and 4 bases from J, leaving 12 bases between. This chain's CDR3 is CSAQIHADTQYF. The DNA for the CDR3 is TGCAGCGCCCAAATACACGCAGATACGCAGTATTTT.

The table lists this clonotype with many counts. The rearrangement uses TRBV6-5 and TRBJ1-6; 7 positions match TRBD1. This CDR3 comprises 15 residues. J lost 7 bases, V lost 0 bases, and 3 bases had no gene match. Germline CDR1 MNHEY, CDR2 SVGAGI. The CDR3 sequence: CASSYSGQHNSPLHF. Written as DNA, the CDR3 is TGTGCCAGCAGTTACTCGGGACAGCACAATTCACCCCTCCACTTT.